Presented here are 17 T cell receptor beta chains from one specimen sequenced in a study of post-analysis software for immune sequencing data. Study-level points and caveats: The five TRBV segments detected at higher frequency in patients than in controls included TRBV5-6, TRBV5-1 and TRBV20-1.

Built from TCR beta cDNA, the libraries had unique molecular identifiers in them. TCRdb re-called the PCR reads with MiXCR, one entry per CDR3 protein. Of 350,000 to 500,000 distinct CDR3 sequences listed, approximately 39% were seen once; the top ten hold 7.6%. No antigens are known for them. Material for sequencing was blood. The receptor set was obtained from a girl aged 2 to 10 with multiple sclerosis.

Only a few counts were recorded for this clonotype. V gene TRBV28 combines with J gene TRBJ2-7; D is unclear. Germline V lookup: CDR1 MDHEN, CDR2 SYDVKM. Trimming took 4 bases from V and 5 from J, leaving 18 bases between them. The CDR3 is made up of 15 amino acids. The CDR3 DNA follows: TGTGCCAGCAGTTCCCTTCCGCGTGGCCCGAACGAGCAGTACTTC. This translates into CASSSLPRGPNEQYF.

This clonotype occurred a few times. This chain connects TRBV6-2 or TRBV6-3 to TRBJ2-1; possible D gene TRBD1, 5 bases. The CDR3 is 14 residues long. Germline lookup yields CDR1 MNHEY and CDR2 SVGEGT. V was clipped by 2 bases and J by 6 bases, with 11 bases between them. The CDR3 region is CASSYRGSTNEQFF. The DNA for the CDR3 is TGTGCCAGCAGTTACAGGGGCTCGACCAATGAGCAGTTCTTC.

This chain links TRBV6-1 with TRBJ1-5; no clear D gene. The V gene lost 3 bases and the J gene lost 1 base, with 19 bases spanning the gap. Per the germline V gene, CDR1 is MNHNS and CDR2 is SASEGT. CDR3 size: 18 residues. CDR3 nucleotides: TGTGCCAGCAGTGATGAAACGGGAAGGCGATACAGCAATCAGCCCCAGCATTTT. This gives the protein CASSDETGRRYSNQPQHF.

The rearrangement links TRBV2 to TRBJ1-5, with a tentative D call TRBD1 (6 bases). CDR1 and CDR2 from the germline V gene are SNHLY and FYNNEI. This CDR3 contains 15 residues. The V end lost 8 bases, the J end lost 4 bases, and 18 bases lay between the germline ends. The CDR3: CASQRGGQGNQPQHF. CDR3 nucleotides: TGTGCCAGCCAGCGGGGGGGGCAGGGGAATCAGCCCCAGCATTTT. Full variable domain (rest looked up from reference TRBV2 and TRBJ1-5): EPEVTQTPSHQVTQMGQEVILRCVPISNHLYFYWYRQILGQKVEFLVSFYNNEISEKSEIFDDQFSVERPDGSNFTLKIRSTKLEDSAMYFCASQRGGQGNQPQHFGDGTRLSIL.

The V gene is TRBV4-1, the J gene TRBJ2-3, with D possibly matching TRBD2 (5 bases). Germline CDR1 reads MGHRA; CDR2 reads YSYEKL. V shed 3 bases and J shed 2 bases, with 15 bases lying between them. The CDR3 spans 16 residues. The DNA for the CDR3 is TGCGCCAGCAGCCACGGCCCCGGGGTTATCACAGATACGCAGTATTTT. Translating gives CASSHGPGVITDTQYF.

This CDR3 is CARLKRETQYF. The DNA for the CDR3 is TGTGCCAGACTCAAAAGGGAGACCCAGTACTTC. The rearrangement joins TRBV7-3 to TRBJ2-5, with D unclear. Looked up from germline, CDR1 is SGHTA and CDR2 is FQGTGA. Between the trimmed V and J ends, which lost 9 bases and 5 bases, there was a span of 10 bases. The CDR3 covers 11 residues.

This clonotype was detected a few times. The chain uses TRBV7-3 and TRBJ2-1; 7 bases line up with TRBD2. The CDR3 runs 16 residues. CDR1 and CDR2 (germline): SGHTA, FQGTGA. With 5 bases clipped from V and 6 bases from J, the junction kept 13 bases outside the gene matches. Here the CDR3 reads CASSPQGGGRGNEQFF. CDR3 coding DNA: TGTGCCAGCAGCCCGCAGGGAGGTGGGAGGGGCAATGAGCAGTTCTTC. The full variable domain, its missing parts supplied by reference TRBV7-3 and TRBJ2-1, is GAGVSQTPSNKVTEKGKYVELRCDPISGHTALYWYRQSLGQGPEFLIYFQGTGAADDSGLPNDRFFAVRPEGSVSTLKIQRTERGDSAVYLCASSPQGGGRGNEQFFGPGTRLTVL.

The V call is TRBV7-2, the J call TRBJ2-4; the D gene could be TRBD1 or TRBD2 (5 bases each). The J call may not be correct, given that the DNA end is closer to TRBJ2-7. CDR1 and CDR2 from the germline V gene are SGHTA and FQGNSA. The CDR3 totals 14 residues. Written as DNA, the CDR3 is TGTACCAGCAGCTTAGATTGGGACCTCTACGAGCAGTACTTC. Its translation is CTSSLDWDLYEQYF.

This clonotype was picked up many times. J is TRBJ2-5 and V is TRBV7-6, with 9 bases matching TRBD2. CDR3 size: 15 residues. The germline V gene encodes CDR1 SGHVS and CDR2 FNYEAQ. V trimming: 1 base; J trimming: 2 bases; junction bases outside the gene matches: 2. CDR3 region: CASSLGAGGQETQYF. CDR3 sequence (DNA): TGTGCCAGCAGCTTAGGAGCGGGGGGACAAGAGACCCAGTACTTC.

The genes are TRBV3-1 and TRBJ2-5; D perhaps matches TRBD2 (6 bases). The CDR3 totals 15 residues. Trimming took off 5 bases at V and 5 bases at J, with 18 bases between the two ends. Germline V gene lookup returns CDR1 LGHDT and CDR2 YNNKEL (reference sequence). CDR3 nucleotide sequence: TGTGCCAGCAGCTCCCGCGGGACGCCCGCGGAGACCCAGTACTTC. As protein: CASSSRGTPAETQYF.

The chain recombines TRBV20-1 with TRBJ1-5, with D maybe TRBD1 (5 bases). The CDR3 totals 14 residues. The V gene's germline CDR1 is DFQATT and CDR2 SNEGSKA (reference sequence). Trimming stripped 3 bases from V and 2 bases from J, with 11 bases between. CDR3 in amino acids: CSARPPRGNQPQHF. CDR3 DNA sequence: TGCAGTGCTAGGCCCCCCAGGGGCAATCAGCCCCAGCATTTT.

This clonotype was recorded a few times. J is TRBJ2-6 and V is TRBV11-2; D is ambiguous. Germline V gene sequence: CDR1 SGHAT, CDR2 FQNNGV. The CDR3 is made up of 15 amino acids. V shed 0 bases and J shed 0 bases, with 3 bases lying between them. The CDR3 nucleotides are TGTGCCAGCAGCTTAGAGGGCTCTGGGGCCAACGTCCTGACTTTC. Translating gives CASSLEGSGANVLTF.

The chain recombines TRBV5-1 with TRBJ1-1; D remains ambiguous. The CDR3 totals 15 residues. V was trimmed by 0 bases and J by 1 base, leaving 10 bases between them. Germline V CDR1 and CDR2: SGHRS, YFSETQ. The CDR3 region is CASSLVVSGNTEAFF. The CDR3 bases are TGCGCCAGCAGCTTGGTCGTGTCGGGGAACACTGAAGCTTTCTTT.

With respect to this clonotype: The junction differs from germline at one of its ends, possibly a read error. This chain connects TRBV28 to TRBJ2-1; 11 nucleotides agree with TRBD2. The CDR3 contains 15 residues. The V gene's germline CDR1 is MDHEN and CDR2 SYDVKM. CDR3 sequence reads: CASSLSSGRGNERFF. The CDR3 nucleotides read TGTGCCAGCAGTTTAAGTAGCGGGAGGGGCAATGAGCGGTTCTTC.

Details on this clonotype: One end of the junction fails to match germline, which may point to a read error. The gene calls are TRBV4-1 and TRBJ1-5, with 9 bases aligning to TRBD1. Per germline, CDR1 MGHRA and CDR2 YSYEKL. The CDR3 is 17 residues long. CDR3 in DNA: TGCGCCAGCAGCCAACCACAGGGGGCTCATAGCAATCAGCCCCGGCATTTT. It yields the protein CASSQPQGAHSNQPRHF.

As DNA, the CDR3 is TGCGCCAGCAGCTTGAGGCTAGCGGGGCCCATCACCGGGGAGCTGTTTTTT. Its protein is CASSLRLAGPITGELFF. The chain couples TRBV5-1 to TRBJ2-2; 9 nucleotides match TRBD2. V shed 1 base, J shed 4 bases, and the junction held 8 bases outside the gene matches. CDR1 SGHRS and CDR2 YFSETQ come from the germline V gene. The CDR3 totals 17 residues.

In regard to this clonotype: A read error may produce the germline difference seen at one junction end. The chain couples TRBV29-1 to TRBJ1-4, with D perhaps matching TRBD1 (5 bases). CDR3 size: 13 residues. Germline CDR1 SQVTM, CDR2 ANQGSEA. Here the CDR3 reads CSVEQGAGEKRFF. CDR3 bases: TGCAGCGTTGAACAGGGTGCGGGTGAAAAACGGTTTTTT.